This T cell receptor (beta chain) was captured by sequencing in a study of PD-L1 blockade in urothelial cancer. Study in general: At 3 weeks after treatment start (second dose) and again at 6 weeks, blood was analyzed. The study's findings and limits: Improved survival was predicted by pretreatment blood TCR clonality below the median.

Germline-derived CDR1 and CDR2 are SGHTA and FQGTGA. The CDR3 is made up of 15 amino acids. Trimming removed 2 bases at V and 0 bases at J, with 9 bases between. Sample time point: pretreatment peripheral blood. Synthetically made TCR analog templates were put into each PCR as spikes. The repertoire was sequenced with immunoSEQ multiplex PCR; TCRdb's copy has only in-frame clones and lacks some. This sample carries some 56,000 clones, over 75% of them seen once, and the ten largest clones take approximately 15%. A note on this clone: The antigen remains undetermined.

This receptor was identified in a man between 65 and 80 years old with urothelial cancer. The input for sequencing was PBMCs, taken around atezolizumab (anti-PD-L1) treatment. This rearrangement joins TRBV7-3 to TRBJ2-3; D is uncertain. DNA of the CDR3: TGTGCCAGCAGCTTATTGTTGGCTAGCACAGATACGCAGTATTTT. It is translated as CASSLLLASTDTQYF.